This T cell receptor beta chain was identified during a study of shared clonotypes between healthy human individuals. About the research overall: Ranging from 18 to 49 in age, donors were a couple of women and three men. Three plates each covered CD4 naive and memory; CD8 naive two, CD8 memory one.

Roughly 200 ng DNA, 25,000 to 30,000 T cell genomes, went into each sorted-subset replicate PCR. Sequencing was performed with immunoSEQ multiplex PCR; in TCRdb, only in-frame clones are kept and a portion is missing. This table has about 2,500,000 clones, 85% to 95% appearing once. Whole-study findings and limits: Sequencing depth was expected to influence donor clonotype sharing.

This CDR3 has 10 amino acids. Regarding this clone: What it recognizes is unknown.

The TCR was taken from a man younger than 35 in good health. The sequencing sample was made of naive CD4+ T cells sorted from blood. Described subset: CD45RA+ positively selected. J is TRBJ2-4 and V is TRBV21-1. TRBV21-1 is marked as a pseudogene. Written as DNA, the CDR3 is TGTGCCATCCCCTACGAAAAAAGGCTTTTC. Translation: CAIPYEKRLF.